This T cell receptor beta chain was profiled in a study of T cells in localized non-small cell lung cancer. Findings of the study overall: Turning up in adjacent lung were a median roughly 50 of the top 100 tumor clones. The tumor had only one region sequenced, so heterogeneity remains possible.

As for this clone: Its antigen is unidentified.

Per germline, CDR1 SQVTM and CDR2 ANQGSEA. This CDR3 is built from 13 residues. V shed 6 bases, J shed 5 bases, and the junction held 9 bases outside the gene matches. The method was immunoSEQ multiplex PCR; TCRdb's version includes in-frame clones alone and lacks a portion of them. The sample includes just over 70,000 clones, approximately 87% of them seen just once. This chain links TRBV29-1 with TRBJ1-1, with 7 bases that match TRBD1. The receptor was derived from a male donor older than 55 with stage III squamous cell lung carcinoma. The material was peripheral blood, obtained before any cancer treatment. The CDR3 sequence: CSVMTGQRTEAFF. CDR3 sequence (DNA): TGCAGCGTGATGACAGGGCAAAGAACTGAAGCTTTCTTT. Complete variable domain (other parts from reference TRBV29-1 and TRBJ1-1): SAVISQKPSRDICQRGTSLTIQCQVDSQVTMMFWYRQQPGQSLTLIATANQGSEATYESGFVIDKFPISRPNLTFSTLTVSNMSPEDSSIYLCSVMTGQRTEAFFGQGTRLTVV.